This T cell receptor beta chain was documented in a study of cytomegalovirus exposure and HLA in healthy donors. In the case of this clone: Antigen: not known.

Study-wide findings and caveats: Some V segments, including TRBV6-2 and TRBV6-3, were excluded as indistinguishable. In vitro, three CMV-associated chains proved specific for CMV antigens. Across all donors, roughly uniform sequencing depth was an assumption of the presence/absence analyses.

Primers included in the PCR were 60 Vbeta and 13 Jbeta primers. Per the authors' pipeline: Roughly 11 million shared chains were among about 80 million unique TCR beta chains counted in a later analysis. Profiling relied on immunoSEQ multiplex PCR, and the TCRdb table lists in-frame clones only, not all of them. That table is the source of V, J and clone size, and D and trimming were worked out from the DNA. The data show approximately 140,000 clones, around 75% seen once. The germline V gene has CDR1 SGHDT and CDR2 YYEEEE. V lost 4 bases, J lost 5 bases, and 16 bases lay in between. This CDR3 region has 15 residues.

The source of this sequence is a human donor in good health. Sample: PBMCs. The rearrangement uses TRBV5-6 and TRBJ1-5, with D possibly matching TRBD1 (6 bases). The CDR3 coding sequence is TGTGCCAGCAGCCCCTCCGAACAGGGTCATCAGCCCCAGCATTTT. It translates to CASSPSEQGHQPQHF. The full variable domain, in which reference TRBV5-6 and TRBJ1-5 provide the parts outside the CDR3, is DAGVTQSPTHLIKTRGQQVTLRCSPKSGHDTVSWYQQALGQGPQFIFQYYEEEERQRGNFPDRFSGHQFPNYSSELNVNALLLGDSALYLCASSPSEQGHQPQHFGDGTRLSIL.